This record concerns one T cell receptor beta chain sequence. This clone was seen just once. No antigen is known for it. No quality values exist for individual bases; no much larger clone is one base distant. This entry belongs to a study of blood T cell repertoires in COVID-19 (dated by TCRdb to the early 2020s). Concerning the study at large: Samples from collaborators originated in the United States, Italy and Spain and spanned both the acute and convalescent phases of COVID-19. The material from the prospective study consisted of cDNA or gDNA derived from T cells, B-cell-depleted T cells, or PBMCs. The repertoires were released in a freely available public database intended as a resource for research on the immune response to SARS-CoV-2. Subjects who had been exposed to COVID-19, were actively infected with it, or had recovered from it provided the deeply sampled blood TCRbeta repertoires that made up the dataset. Samples came from the ongoing ImmuneRACE study (first 160 participants) plus 1,254 subjects from 6 global collaborators. Where HLA class I and class II types were available, the types were taken from metadata supplied by the sample provider, not from assay-based typing. A de-identified subject ID, COVID-19 status, age in years and sex were almost always included in the sample metadata. On the study overall, not on this receptor specifically: Clinical and demographic metadata were provided uncurated, with the amount varying by source and participant.

TCRbeta CDR3 regions were amplified from genomic DNA using the immunoSEQ Assay, a bias-controlled multiplex PCR. In the original analysis: The number of nucleated cells in each sample was estimated from the amplification of reference gene primers within the assay. To quantify the absolute abundance of each unique TCRbeta CDR3 rearrangement, sequence reads were collapsed and filtered. Productive Simpson clonality was computed per sample as the square root of Simpson's diversity index over productive rearrangements. In its TCRdb copy, this immuneACCESS table keeps in-frame sequences only and misses some clones. Where compared with another copy, unresolved V genes explain less than half of these, and the others have no known cause. The V and J calls and clone size were taken over from that table, and D and trimming were inferred from the DNA. In all, the sample holds tens of thousands of clones, and 80% to 95% of those were seen once. The ten largest clones represent under 0.65% of the sample.

From a lookup of the germline V gene, CDR1 and CDR2 are SGHTA and FQGNSA. Trimming takes 3 bases off V and 2 bases off J; junction bases not matched to a gene: 3. The CDR3 covers 15 residues, taking in both the cysteine and the phenylalanine. Left in the record is the CDR3 DNA by itself, 45 bases read in frame from the first base. In Seattle, one collaborating source enrolled patients while the infection was active and tracked those patients longitudinally over the course of disease. The collaborating institutions used their own protocols to collect whole blood in K2EDTA tubes. For TCRbeta analysis, collaborators shipped samples as frozen whole blood, isolated PBMCs, or DNA extracted from either of those sample types.

The chain is assembled from TRBV7-2 and TRBJ2-7; 11 of the junction bases match TRBD1. Material for sequencing was peripheral blood. The receptor's source is a man aged 50 to 59 with COVID-19, enrolled during active disease. CDR3 region: CASSLDRGRTYEQYF. The DNA is as follows: TGTGCCAGCAGCTTGGACAGGGGGCGGACCTACGAGCAGTACTTC.